This TCR beta chain derives from a study of beta chain features in type 1 diabetes. Points from the study as a whole: TCRB CDR3s from Type 1 diabetes patients were moderately but significantly shorter in all four CD4+ subsets.

Germline-derived CDR1 and CDR2 are SGHDT and YYEEEE. This CDR3 contains 14 residues. Between the trimmed V and J ends, which lost 4 bases and 6 bases, there was a span of 16 bases. As concerns this clone: Its antigen remains unidentified.

Sequenced material consisted of expressed TCRB transcripts (all of the isolated RNA was reverse transcribed). Only in-frame clones appear in the TCRdb table, and some are missing; sequencing was by immunoSEQ multiplex PCR. The sample carries hundreds of thousands of clones, around 12% recorded once. The chain uses TRBV5-6 and TRBJ1-2; no clear D gene. This TCR came from a woman under 30 with type 1 diabetes. Sequencing was done on a sample of naive CD4+ T cells from blood. DNA for the CDR3: TGTGCCAGCAGCGGTCCGGGAGTCGGAGATGGCTACACCTTC. This codes for CASSGPGVGDGYTF.